This T cell receptor beta chain was retrieved from a study of CD8+ T cells in alopecia areata. About the study: Those treated were given oral tofacitinib at 5 to 10 mg twice daily.

Investigators isolated RNA and reverse transcribed it into cDNA to act as the sequencing template. Some clones are missing from TCRdb's copy, which holds only in-frame ones; the method was immunoSEQ multiplex PCR. The repertoire consists of a few hundred thousand clones, with roughly three fifths occurring once and the leading ten covering over 1%. Regarding the study as a whole: Persistence in scalp and blood during tofacitinib was observed for many expanded lesional clones.

There are a few counts of this clone. Its cognate antigen is unknown. This CDR3 has 13 amino acids. Germline trimming cut 4 bases from V and 5 bases from J; bases unmatched to any gene: 3. Looked up from germline, CDR1 is SGHDT and CDR2 is YYEEEE. Treatment here: oral pan-JAK inhibitor, 5-10 mg twice daily. V and J are TRBV5-6 and TRBJ2-7; 10 bases are a match to TRBD1. Sequences were derived from CD4+ T cells sorted from blood, sampled at week 44, from a patient treated with tofacitinib. This sequence originates from a human donor with alopecia areata. CDR3 DNA sequence: TGTGCCAGCAGCCCGGGACAGGGGAACGAGCAGTACTTC. Translation gives CASSPGQGNEQYF.